The 9 T cell receptor beta chains reported below all come from one sample, sequenced in a study of circulating tumor DNA in untreated peripheral T-cell lymphoma. TCRdb keeps only in-frame clones here, not all; method: immunoSEQ multiplex PCR. The table has approximately 8,900 clones, about 82% seen once. The specimen sequenced was tumor tissue. These receptors were obtained from a human donor with peripheral T-cell lymphoma.

The rearrangement uses TRBV6-8 and TRBJ1-4; 10 nucleotides agree with TRBD1. The V segment lost 6 bases and the J segment 2 bases; nucleotides outside the gene matches: 6. The CDR3 has 16 amino acids. Germline V lookup: CDR1 MNHGY, CDR2 SAAAGT. CDR3 region: CASSTTGGLTNEKLFF. The DNA of the CDR3 is TGTGCCAGCAGCACGACAGGGGGCCTCACTAATGAAAAACTGTTTTTT.

The J gene is TRBJ2-1, the V gene TRBV29-1; 7 bases are a match to TRBD1. Germline V CDR1 and CDR2: SQVTM, ANQGSEA. The J segment lost 6 bases and the V segment lost 5 bases, leaving 10 bases of the junction unmatched. The CDR3 is 14 residues long. Written as DNA, the CDR3 is TGCAGCGTTCAGGGACAGAGCGTAGTCAATGAGCAGTTCTTC. Protein: CSVQGQSVVNEQFF.

This clone was counted once. The V call is TRBV6-8, the J call TRBJ2-1, with TRBD2 matching 7 bases. J was trimmed by 7 bases and V by 5 bases; bases with no gene match: 8. Germline CDR1 reads MNHGY; CDR2 reads SAAAGT. The CDR3 sequence is 14 residues long. CDR3 coding DNA: TGTGCCAGCAGTCCTACTGGGGGAGGGAATGAGCAGTTCTTC. Amino acids: CASSPTGGGNEQFF.

The chain has TRBV30 and TRBJ1-3, with TRBD1 as a possible D gene (5 bases). Between the trimmed V and J ends, which lost 5 bases and 2 bases, there was a span of 10 bases. Looked up from germline, CDR1 is GTSNPN and CDR2 is SVGIG (reference sequence). This CDR3 region has 13 residues. The CDR3 sequence: CAWQRGTGNTIYF. In nucleotides, the CDR3 is TGTGCCTGGCAAAGGGGAACTGGAAACACCATATATTTT.

The chain employs TRBV11-3 and TRBJ2-5; D perhaps matches TRBD2 (5 bases). Trimming shortened V by 2 bases and J by 5 bases, and 15 bases separated the two germline ends. Germline V gives CDR1 SGHNT, CDR2 YENEEA. The CDR3 runs 15 residues. The CDR3: CASSLILSGGETQYF. In nucleotides, the CDR3 is TGTGCCAGCAGCTTAATCTTATCGGGCGGGGAGACCCAGTACTTC.

The rearrangement joins TRBV28 to TRBJ2-3; 7 bases line up with TRBD1. CDR3 length equals 13 residues. After removal of 5 bases from V and 14 bases from J, the junction contained 13 bases not matched to a gene. Germline V lookup: CDR1 MDHEN, CDR2 SYDVKM. CDR3 sequence reads: CASSGIPGQPRYF. DNA for the CDR3: TGTGCCAGCAGTGGCATACCGGGACAGCCAAGGTATTTT.

The chain uses TRBV14 and TRBJ2-5, with 8 positions matching TRBD2. This CDR3 has 12 residues. With 4 bases clipped from V and 8 bases from J, the junction kept 3 bases outside the gene matches. The germline gives CDR1 SGHDN, CDR2 FVKESK. The CDR3 here is CASSPGGRTQYF. The CDR3 DNA reads TGTGCCAGCAGCCCGGGGGGGAGAACCCAGTACTTC.

The chain couples TRBV30 to TRBJ2-7; possibly TRBD1 for D (6 bases). The V and J ends lost 0 bases and 6 bases respectively, with 12 bases between them. The length of the CDR3 is 13 residues. Germline V gene data show CDR1 as GTSNPN and CDR2 as SVGIG (reference sequence). In DNA form, the CDR3 reads TGTGCCTGGAGTGTAGGGCAGGGGAGCGAGCAGTACTTC. The encoded protein is CAWSVGQGSEQYF.

This chain connects TRBV6-8 to TRBJ1-1, with TRBD1 matching 7 bases. The CDR3 is 14 residues long. V was clipped by 4 bases and J by 1 base; unmatched bases: 3. Germline lookup yields CDR1 MNHGY and CDR2 SAAAGT. The CDR3 DNA sequence: TGTGCCAGCAGTTTATGGACAGGGAACACTGAAGCTTTCTTT. Residues: CASSLWTGNTEAFF.